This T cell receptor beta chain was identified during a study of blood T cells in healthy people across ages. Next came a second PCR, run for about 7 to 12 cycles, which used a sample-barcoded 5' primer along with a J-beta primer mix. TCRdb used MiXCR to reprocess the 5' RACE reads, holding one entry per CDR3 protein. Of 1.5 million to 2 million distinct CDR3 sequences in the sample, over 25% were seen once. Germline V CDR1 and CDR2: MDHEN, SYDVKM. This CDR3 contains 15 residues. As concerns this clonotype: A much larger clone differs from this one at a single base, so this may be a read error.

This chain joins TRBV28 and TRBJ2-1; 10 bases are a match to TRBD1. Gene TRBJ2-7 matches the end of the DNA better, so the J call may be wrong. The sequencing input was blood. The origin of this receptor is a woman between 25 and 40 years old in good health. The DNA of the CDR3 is TGTGCCAGCAGTCATAACCGGGACAGGGGTGGCGAGCAGTACTTC. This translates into CASSHNRDRGGEQYF.